These 13 T cell receptor beta chains share one sample of origin, sequenced in a study of shared clonotypes between healthy human individuals. TCRdb's copy holds only in-frame clones and misses some; the assay was immunoSEQ multiplex PCR. The repertoire holds hundreds of thousands of clones, 95% to 98% seen once, with approximately 0.3% in the top ten. Naive CD8 cells lacked CD45RO, underwent positive selection for CCR7 and left out terminally differentiated effector memory CD45RA+ cells. The sequencing input was naive CD8+ T cells sorted from blood. Receptors were obtained from a young man in good health.

The chain employs TRBV18 and TRBJ1-2, with 7 nucleotides matching TRBD1. Germline V gives CDR1 KGHSH, CDR2 LQKENI. V lost 5 bases, J lost 4 bases, and 10 bases stayed unmatched. The CDR3 is 15 residues long. The CDR3 is CASSGIGTELYGYTF. The CDR3 DNA is TGTGCCAGCTCAGGCATAGGGACAGAGCTCTATGGCTACACCTTC.

This chain uses TRBV4-1 with TRBJ2-7; no reliable D call. V lost 2 bases to trimming and J lost 3 bases, with 11 bases between them. CDR1 MGHRA and CDR2 YSYEKL come from the germline V gene. The CDR3 runs to 14 residues. In nucleotides, the CDR3 is TGCGCCAGCAGCCAAATAGGCCGTGTCTACGAGCAGTACTTC. Its translation is CASSQIGRVYEQYF.

The J gene is TRBJ2-5, the V gene TRBV5-6; D is possibly TRBD2 (6 bases). CDR3 length: 13 amino acids. Trimming took off 2 bases at V and 3 bases at J, with 8 bases between the two ends. CDR1 SGHDT and CDR2 YYEEEE come from the germline V gene. This CDR3 reads CASSLPGEETQYF. The CDR3 DNA is TGTGCCAGCAGCTTACCGGGGGAAGAGACCCAGTACTTC.

This chain joins TRBV5-4 and TRBJ2-3; 11 bases are a match to TRBD2. Germline CDR1 SGHNT, CDR2 YYREEE (reference sequence). The CDR3 is made up of 16 amino acids. V gave up 4 bases and J gave up 3 bases; unmatched junction bases: 7. CDR3 sequence: CASSPRLAGPTDTQYF. The CDR3 region has the DNA TGTGCCAGCAGCCCCCGACTAGCGGGACCGACAGATACGCAGTATTTT. The full variable domain, in which reference TRBV5-4 and TRBJ2-3 provide the parts outside the CDR3, is ETGVTQSPTHLIKTRGQQVTLRCSSQSGHNTVSWYQQALGQGPQFIFQYYREEENGRGNFPPRFSGLQFPNYSSELNVNALELDDSALYLCASSPRLAGPTDTQYFGPGTRLTVL.

V and J are TRBV7-9 and TRBJ2-1; 12 nucleotides align to TRBD2. Losses at the gene ends were 5 bases for V and 4 bases for J; bases not matched to a gene: 6. This CDR3 contains 16 residues. Germline CDR1 is SEHNR and CDR2 is FQNEAQ (reference sequence). The CDR3, as DNA: TGTGCCAGCAGCGTCCGACTAGCGGGGGTATACAATGAGCAGTTCTTC. Amino acids: CASSVRLAGVYNEQFF.

This chain links TRBV27 with TRBJ2-7, with 7 nucleotides matching TRBD2. This CDR3 contains 14 residues. Germline-derived CDR1 and CDR2 are MNHEY and SMNVEV (reference sequence). The V and J ends lost 6 bases and 0 bases, in that order; junction bases with no gene match: 5. The CDR3 sequence: CASSPGTTSYEQYF. CDR3 nucleotides: TGTGCCAGCAGCCCCGGGACTACCTCCTACGAGCAGTACTTC.

A word on this clone: The same CDR3 also results from other DNA sequences found in this sample. The chain recombines TRBV7-9 with TRBJ1-5; D gene ambiguous. Germline V gene lookup returns CDR1 SEHNR and CDR2 FQNEAQ (reference sequence). Trimming shortened V by 0 bases and J by 2 bases, and 5 bases separated the two germline ends. The CDR3 runs to 14 residues. CDR3 nucleotide sequence: TGTGCCAGCAGCTTAGCGCAGGGCAATCAGCCCCAGCATTTT. This codes for CASSLAQGNQPQHF. Supplemented by reference TRBV7-9 and TRBJ1-5, the full variable domain reads DTGVSQNPRHKITKRGQNVTFRCDPISEHNRLYWYRQTLGQGPEFLTYFQNEAQLEKSRLLSDRFSAERPKGSFSTLEIQRTEQGDSAMYLCASSLAQGNQPQHFGDGTRLSIL.

This chain joins TRBV5-6 and TRBJ2-5, with D possibly being TRBD1 or TRBD2 (5 bases each). Trimming cost V 0 bases and J 5 bases, with 11 bases left between them. Germline values: CDR1 SGHDT, CDR2 YYEEEE. The CDR3 length is 14 residues. The CDR3 DNA follows: TGTGCCAGCAGCTTGGTACCGGGACCTGAGACCCAGTACTTC. This sequence encodes CASSLVPGPETQYF.

This chain links TRBV4-1 with TRBJ2-7; possibly TRBD1 for D (6 bases). This CDR3 has 12 amino acids. The germline CDR1 and CDR2 sequences are MGHRA and YSYEKL. Trimming shortened V by 3 bases and J by 7 bases, and 10 bases separated the two germline ends. For the CDR3, the DNA is TGCGCCAGCAGCCAGCCTACAGGGGAGCAGTACTTC. Translated: CASSQPTGEQYF.

V gene TRBV28 combines with J gene TRBJ2-2; 11 nucleotides line up with TRBD2. The germline gives CDR1 MDHEN, CDR2 SYDVKM. The CDR3 covers 16 residues. Trimming removed 5 bases from V and 4 bases from J; junction bases left unmatched: 6. CDR3 DNA sequence: TGTGCCAGCAGTCCCAGGACTAGCGGGTTCACCGGGGAGCTGTTTTTT. It is translated as CASSPRTSGFTGELFF.

J is TRBJ2-7 and V is TRBV19; possible D gene TRBD2, 6 bases. V lost 4 bases and J lost 7, with 17 bases in between. The CDR3 runs to 14 residues. The germline V gene encodes CDR1 LNHDA and CDR2 SQIVND (reference sequence). In DNA form, the CDR3 reads TGTGCCAGTAGTAAGACAGAGTACCGGGGGGAGCAGTACTTC. It codes for CASSKTEYRGEQYF.

The chain combines TRBV27 with TRBJ2-2; 8 bases are shared with TRBD1. Looked up from germline, CDR1 is MNHEY and CDR2 is SMNVEV (reference sequence). The CDR3 covers 17 residues. Trimming cost V 2 bases and J 5 bases; bases outside gene matches: 10. CDR3 nucleotides: TGTGCCAGCAGTTTACCACAGACAGGGGTGCGAACCGGGGAGCTGTTTTTT. Its protein is CASSLPQTGVRTGELFF.

A word on this clone: Germline is not matched at one junction end, which may reflect a read error. V and J are TRBV7-9 and TRBJ2-3; D call uncertain. Germline values: CDR1 SEHNR, CDR2 FQNEAQ (reference sequence). The CDR3 consists of 14 residues. As DNA, the CDR3 is TGTGCCAGCAGCTTAGAAGATCTGACGCATGGGCGCGGTTTT. Amino acids: CASSLEDLTHGRGF.